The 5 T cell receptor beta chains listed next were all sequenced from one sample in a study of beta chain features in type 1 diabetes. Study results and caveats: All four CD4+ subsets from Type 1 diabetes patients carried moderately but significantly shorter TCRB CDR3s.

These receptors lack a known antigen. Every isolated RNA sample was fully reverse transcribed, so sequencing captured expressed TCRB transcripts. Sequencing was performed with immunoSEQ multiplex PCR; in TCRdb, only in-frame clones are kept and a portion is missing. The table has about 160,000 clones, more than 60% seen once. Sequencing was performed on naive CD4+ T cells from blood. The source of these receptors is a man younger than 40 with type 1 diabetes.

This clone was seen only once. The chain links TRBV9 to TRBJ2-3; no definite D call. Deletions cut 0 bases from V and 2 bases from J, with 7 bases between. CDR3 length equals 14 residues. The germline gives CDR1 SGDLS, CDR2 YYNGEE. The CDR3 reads CASSVATDTDTQYF. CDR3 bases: TGTGCCAGCAGCGTAGCTACGGACACAGATACGCAGTATTTT. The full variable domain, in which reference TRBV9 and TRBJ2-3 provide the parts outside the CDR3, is DSGVTQTPKHLITATGQRVTLRCSPRSGDLSVYWYQQSLDQGLQFLIQYYNGEERAKGNILERFSAQQFPDLHSELNLSSLELGDSALYFCASSVATDTDTQYFGPGTRLTVL.

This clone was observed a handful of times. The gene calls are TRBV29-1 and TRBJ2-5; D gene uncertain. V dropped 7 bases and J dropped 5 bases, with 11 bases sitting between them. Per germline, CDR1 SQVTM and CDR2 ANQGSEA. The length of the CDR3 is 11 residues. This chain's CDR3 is CSAEALETQYF. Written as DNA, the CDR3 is TGCAGCGCCGAGGCGTTGGAGACCCAGTACTTC.

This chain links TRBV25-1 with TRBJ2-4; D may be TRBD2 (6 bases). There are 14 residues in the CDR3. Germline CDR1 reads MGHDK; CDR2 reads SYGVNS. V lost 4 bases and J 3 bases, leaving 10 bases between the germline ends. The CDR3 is CASSATGLKNIQYF. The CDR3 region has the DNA TGTGCCAGCAGTGCCACGGGACTCAAAAACATTCAGTACTTC.

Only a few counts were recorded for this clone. The CDR3 sequence is CAWSPPRVENIQYF. The CDR3 DNA is TGTGCCTGGAGTCCCCCCCGGGTCGAAAACATTCAGTACTTC. The rearrangement links TRBV30 to TRBJ2-4; D is undetermined. Looked up from germline, CDR1 is GTSNPN and CDR2 is SVGIG (reference sequence). Trimming stripped 2 bases from V and 5 bases from J, with 13 bases between. The CDR3 runs 14 residues.

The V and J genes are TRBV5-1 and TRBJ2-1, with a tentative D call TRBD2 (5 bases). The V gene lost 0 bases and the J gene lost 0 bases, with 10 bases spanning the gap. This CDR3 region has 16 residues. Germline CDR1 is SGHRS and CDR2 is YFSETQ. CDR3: CASSLVSGSSYNEQFF. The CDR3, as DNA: TGCGCCAGCAGCTTGGTTTCGGGGAGCTCCTACAATGAGCAGTTCTTC.